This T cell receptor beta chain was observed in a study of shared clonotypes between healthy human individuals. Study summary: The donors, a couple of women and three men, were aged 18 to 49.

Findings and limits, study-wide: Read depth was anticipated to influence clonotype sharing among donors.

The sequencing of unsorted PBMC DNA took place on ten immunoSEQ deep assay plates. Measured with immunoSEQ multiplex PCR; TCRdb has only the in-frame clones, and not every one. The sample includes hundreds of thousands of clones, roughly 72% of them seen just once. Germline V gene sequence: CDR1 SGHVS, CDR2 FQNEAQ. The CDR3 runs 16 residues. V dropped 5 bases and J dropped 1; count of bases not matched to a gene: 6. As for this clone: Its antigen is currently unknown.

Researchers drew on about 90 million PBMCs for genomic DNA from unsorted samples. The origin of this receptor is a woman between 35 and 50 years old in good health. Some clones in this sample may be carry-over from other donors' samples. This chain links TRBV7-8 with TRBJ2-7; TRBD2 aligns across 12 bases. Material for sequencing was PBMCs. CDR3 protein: CASSPRTSGASYEQYF. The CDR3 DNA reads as TGTGCCAGCAGCCCGAGGACTAGCGGGGCATCCTACGAGCAGTACTTC.